The clone carrying this T cell receptor beta chain was seen once. V was trimmed by 3 bases and J by 8 bases, leaving 14 bases between them. Germline V gene sequence: CDR1 KGHSH, CDR2 LQKENI. The CDR3 totals 14 residues. These data belong to a study of blood T cell repertoires in COVID-19. Overall study: PBMCs, B-cell-depleted T cells, or T cells were the source of the cDNA or gDNA that made up the material.

Original methodology: Nucleated cell number was recorded as an estimate derived from reference gene primer amplification. Generated by immunoSEQ multiplex PCR, the TCRdb table keeps only in-frame clones and is missing some. The DNA was the basis for D and trimming; V, J and clone size are from that table. The data hold 150,000 to 200,000 clones, with 82% observed a single time. The V call is TRBV18, the J call TRBJ2-4; D remains unclear. Sequenced: peripheral blood. The source is a woman between 40 and 50 years old with COVID-19, enrolled during active disease. CDR3 residues: CASSPSPSADIQYF. The CDR3 DNA reads as TGTGCCAGCTCACCCAGCCCTAGTGCGGACATTCAGTACTTC.